This TCR beta chain was obtained from a study of blood T cell repertoires in COVID-19. Study information: T cells, B-cell-depleted T cells, or PBMCs supplied cDNA or gDNA.

The CDR3 sequence is 12 residues long. In germline, CDR1 is LNHDA, CDR2 SQIVND (reference sequence). V lost 3 bases and J lost 6; bases outside the gene matches: 2. In the original processing: Amplification of reference gene primers was used by the study to estimate nucleated cell counts. Clones were read by immunoSEQ multiplex PCR, and TCRdb kept only the in-frame ones, dropping some. V, J and clone size are those of that table, while D and trimming were read from the DNA. The data contain around 200,000 clones, over 80% of them singletons. The chain links TRBV19 to TRBJ2-7; 7 bases fit TRBD2. The source material was peripheral blood. This receptor was obtained from a human donor in a cohort sampled during active COVID-19. The DNA for the CDR3 is TGTGCCAGTAGTATCGGGGGGTCCGAGCAGTACTTC. It yields the protein CASSIGGSEQYF.